Described below is a single T cell receptor beta chain sequence and its context. Its antigen is unknown. Per-nucleotide qualities are absent, and no much larger clonotype sits a single base away. Trimmed from V: 5 bases; trimmed from J: 2 bases; junction bases lacking a gene match: 4. CDR1 LGHDT and CDR2 YNNKEL are derived from the germline V gene (reference sequence). Including cysteine and phenylalanine, the CDR3 has 14 amino acids. The kept DNA is CDR3 alone, 42 bases in frame from the first base. Every donor in the study was a healthy Caucasian. The twin cohort comprised three pairs of female monozygotic twins, all aged about 18 to 29 years. CD4+ and CD8+ T cell populations were isolated with positive isolation kits from Invitrogen. The sample belongs to a study of identical twins (dated by TCRdb to the mid-2010s). At the level of the whole study: The study deep-sequenced TCR alpha and beta repertoires from monozygotic twins, unrelated adults of various ages and cord blood to test whether fetal clonotypes persist. To rule out contamination, replicate twin experiments were performed at different times with different library preparation protocols. Paper-wide results and their limitations: Because the same donors could not be followed over many years, the conclusions depended on cross-sectional statistical analysis. Invariant T cells such as MAIT and iNKT could partly confound zero-insertion analyses, though diverse VJ usage argued against this for most clonotypes. Compared with coincidental sharing between unrelated individuals, out-of-frame TCR alpha sequences shared between twins showed an excess of sequences with low generation probability. Abundant cord blood beta clonotypes had fewer insertions, young adult naive repertoires showed a similar but weaker trend, and memory repertoires showed no such trend. Excess twin sharing in beta out-of-frame sequences was weaker because fewer shared sequences lowered the signal-to-noise ratio. Recombination models systematically underestimated out-of-frame TCR alpha sharing in monozygotic twins but agreed with sharing between unrelated individuals.

Library preparation employed 5' RACE. These reads were obtained on an Illumina HiSeq 2000. A universal primer binding site was added through template switching, and the final cDNA carried a unique molecular identifier so that TCR cDNA molecules could be counted accurately. Specific primers in the conserved constant-segment region were used to synthesize first-strand cDNA for the TCR alpha and beta chains. Each cDNA library was double barcoded, with a SMART-Mk sample barcode plus Illumina barcodes, to control for contamination. TruSeq adapter sequences, together with Illumina sample barcodes, were added in two successive PCR steps. TCR alpha and beta cDNA libraries were sequenced on the Illumina HiSeq platform with custom primers. Per the source publication's procedure: Raw reads were processed with MiGEC to extract unique molecular identifiers, and MiXCR was used to determine CDR3 positions. Recombination models were inferred per individual with the repgenHMM and IGoR tools using an EM algorithm. The analysis of shared clonotypes was done with the tcR package in R, with sharing normalized by the product of cloneset sizes. Out-of-frame nonproductive sequences were analyzed to study raw recombination free of thymic and clonal selection effects. Starting from the raw public reads, TCRdb applied fastp trimming at Q25, assembled clones with MiXCR and retained in-frame beta chains. Each CDR3 protein appears once, grouped with its most common genes and DNA. The V and J calls were not made by the authors but by TCRdb's processing. This sample gives about 530,000 distinct CDR3 sequences in total; approximately 20% of them show up just once. The top ten clones comprise around 0.47% of the sample.

The same sample was also studied in work on yellow fever vaccine responses in identical twins. The second paper states: The authors reported that the T cell response to vaccination in identical twins appeared partly convergent and partly personalized. In the study, vaccine-responding T cell clones were precisely tracked in identical twins.

The source is a woman aged 18 to 35 in good health. The rearranged segments are TRBV3-1 and TRBJ2-3, and TRBD2 aligns with 7 junction nucleotides. Source material: CD4+ T cells sorted from blood. CDR3 sequence: CASSFGLVTDTQYF. The DNA is as follows: TGTGCCAGCAGCTTCGGACTAGTCACAGATACGCAGTATTTT.